This is a list of T cell receptor beta chains from one sample in a study of blood T cell repertoires in COVID-19. TCRdb keeps only in-frame clones here, not all; method: immunoSEQ multiplex PCR. The data contain around 60,000 clones, more than 75% of them singletons. Sequencing was done on a sample of peripheral blood. Receptor source: a man aged 60 to 75 with acute or convalescent COVID-19. Each CDR3 is given with its conserved first and last residue. D genes are given only for firm matches. Clone size is shown for a subset of rows, as once, few, many or a class of expanded clone.

TRBV11-2,TRBD1,TRBJ1-6,-,TGTGCCAGCAGCTCGACAGGGGGCGCATATTCACCCCTCCACTTT,CASSSTGGAYSPLHF
TRBV3-1/TRBV3-2,-,TRBJ2-3,-,TGTGCCAGCAGCTCTGGGTTAACTAGGACAGATACGCAGTATTTT,CASSSGLTRTDTQYF
TRBV2,TRBD1,TRBJ2-7,-,TGTGCCTCCGTCCTGGACAGGGTGCGGAAGTACTTC,CASVLDRVRKYF
TRBV6-5,-,TRBJ1-3,-,TGTGCCAGCAGATGGACAGCAAACTCTGGAAACACCATATATTTT,CASRWTANSGNTIYF
TRBV14,-,TRBJ2-2,-,TGTGCCAGCAGCCACCGCGACTTTCAGGGGCGCCCCGGGGAGCTGTTTTTT,CASSHRDFQGRPGELFF
TRBV11-3,-,TRBJ2-2,-,TGTGCCAGCAGCTCAGGCAGCTGGGGGCGCCGAACCGGGGAGCTGTTTTTT,CASSSGSWGRRTGELFF
TRBV10-3,TRBD2,TRBJ2-3,once,TGTGCCATCAAGTATAGCGGGGGGGCCGGAGATACGCAGTATTTT,CAIKYSGGAGDTQYF
TRBV7-9,-,TRBJ1-3,-,TGTGCCAGCAGCTCCCCCGGGACTGGTGAGGGCACCATATATTTT,CASSSPGTGEGTIYF
TRBV19,TRBD1,TRBJ1-6,-,TGTGCCAGTAGCGGGACAGGGGATTATAATTCACCCCTCCACTTT,CASSGTGDYNSPLHF
TRBV2,TRBD1,TRBJ1-1,once,TGTGCCAGCAGTATGCAGGGGGCCACTGAAGCTTTCTTT,CASSMQGATEAFF
TRBV24-1,TRBD1,TRBJ1-2,-,TGTGCCACCAGTGATTTTAATCCAGGGGGCTCCTATGGCTACACCTTC,CATSDFNPGGSYGYTF
TRBV10-3,-,TRBJ1-2,-,TGTGCCATCAGTATCGGCGGGGGCTACACCTTC,CAISIGGGYTF
TRBV6-5,TRBD1,TRBJ2-7,few,TGTGCCAGCACTGCTATAGGGGGCAAATCCTACGAGCAGTACTTC,CASTAIGGKSYEQYF
TRBV9,-,TRBJ2-5,-,TGTGCCAGCAGCGTCGAAGAGACCCAGTACTTC,CASSVEETQYF
TRBV18,-,TRBJ1-5,-,TGTGCCAGCTCACCAGGACTAAGTTATCAGCCCCAGCATTTT,CASSPGLSYQPQHF
TRBV11-2,-,TRBJ1-1,-,TGTGCCAGCAGCTTCAGGACTGAAGCTTTCTTT,CASSFRTEAFF